This T cell receptor (beta chain) was obtained from a study of T-cell memory formation after mild COVID-19. TCRdb reprocessed the 5' RACE reads with MiXCR, giving one entry per CDR3 protein. The profile shows around 100,000 distinct CDR3 sequences, about a fifth of them singletons. The CDR3 is made up of 17 amino acids. The trim removed 0 bases at V and 5 bases at J, leaving 10 bases unmatched. Concerning this clonotype itself: Antigen: not known.

Whole-study findings and limits: While clones contracting from day 15 to 85 were balanced between CD4 and CD8, later expanders leaned CD4+. Mainly in CM and EM were contracting CD4+ clones; CD8+ were in EMRA.

Source material: PBMCs or a T cell subset sorted from them (not recorded which). The sequence was obtained from a man between 18 and 29 years old who had mild COVID-19 (a few samples of this study predate the infection). Cell type and time point are not known. The rearrangement joins TRBV23-1 to TRBJ2-3; 8 bases line up with TRBD1. TRBV23-1 is labeled an ORF, and its function is uncertain. The CDR3 coding sequence is TGCGCCAGCAGTCAATCTCGGCAGGGGGCGCGTAAAGATACGCAGTATTTT. Translation gives CASSQSRQGARKDTQYF.